The 26 T cell receptor beta chains reported below all come from one sample, sequenced in a study of cytomegalovirus exposure and HLA in healthy donors. A multiplex PCR was run with 60 Vbeta primers and 13 Jbeta primers. TCRdb's copy holds only in-frame clones and misses some; the assay was immunoSEQ multiplex PCR. The profile shows some 130,000 clones, roughly 82% of them singletons. The source material was PBMCs. The receptors were sampled from a man under 40 in good health and CMV-seronegative.

In DNA form, the CDR3 reads TGTGCCAGCAGAACCACAGGGACAGGGAGAAACACCATATATTTT. The encoded protein is CASRTTGTGRNTIYF. The chain uses TRBV28 and TRBJ1-3; 9 nucleotides match TRBD1. There are 15 residues in the CDR3. The V gene end was trimmed by 6 bases and the J gene end by 5 bases; junction bases not matched to a gene: 8. CDR1 and CDR2 from the germline V gene are MDHEN and SYDVKM.

The chain uses TRBV28 and TRBJ2-2; 8 nucleotides line up with TRBD1. CDR1 and CDR2 (germline): MDHEN, SYDVKM. CDR3 length: 14 amino acids. Germline trimming cut 6 bases from V and 5 bases from J; bases unmatched to any gene: 5. CDR3 DNA: TGTGCCAGCAGATGGACAGGGAGAACCGGGGAGCTGTTTTTT. Amino acids: CASRWTGRTGELFF.

This clone showed up just a few times. The chain carries TRBV21-1 and TRBJ1-2. TRBV21-1 is marked as a pseudogene. The length of the CDR3 is 15 residues. The CDR3 sequence is CASSVSGTPNYGYTF. CDR3 DNA sequence: TGTGCCAGCAGCGTTTCAGGGACTCCTAACTATGGCTACACCTTC.

The rearrangement links TRBV20-1 to TRBJ2-7; no definite D call. V was cut by 3 bases and J by 6 bases, with 9 bases left in between. Germline V CDR1 and CDR2: DFQATT, SNEGSKA (reference sequence). CDR3 length: 11 residues. CDR3 region: CSASLSREQYF. Here the CDR3 DNA reads TGCAGTGCTAGCCTTAGTCGCGAGCAGTACTTC.

This clone was recorded a few times. The chain has TRBV9 and TRBJ2-5; 12 bases align to TRBD1. This CDR3 spans 18 amino acids. Germline CDR1 reads SGDLS; CDR2 reads YYNGEE. With 4 bases clipped from V and 5 bases from J, the junction kept 15 bases outside the gene matches. The CDR3 protein is CASSLGQGANSFMETQYF. In nucleotides, the CDR3 is TGTGCCAGCAGCCTGGGACAGGGGGCAAACAGTTTTATGGAGACCCAGTACTTC.

The chain combines TRBV9 with TRBJ2-1; 7 bases line up with TRBD1. This CDR3 is 14 amino acids long. The germline gives CDR1 SGDLS, CDR2 YYNGEE. V lost 3 bases and J lost 2; bases outside the gene matches: 2. The CDR3 nucleotides read TGTGCCAGCAGCGGGGGACAGACCTACAATGAGCAGTTCTTC. Translating gives CASSGGQTYNEQFF.

This chain links TRBV4-2 with TRBJ2-5, with 8 bases aligning to TRBD1. With 3 bases clipped from V and 5 bases from J, the junction kept 8 bases outside the gene matches. Germline lookup yields CDR1 LGHNA and CDR2 YNFKEQ. There are 15 residues in the CDR3. The CDR3 nucleotides are TGTGCCAGCAGCCATATTACAGGGGGACGGGAGACCCAGTACTTC. Its translation is CASSHITGGRETQYF.

The V call is TRBV11-2, the J call TRBJ1-2; no clear D. CDR1 is SGHAT and CDR2 is FQNNGV in the germline V gene. This CDR3 has 11 amino acids. Trimming removed 5 bases from V and 13 bases from J, with 14 bases in between. CDR3 nucleotide sequence: TGTGCCAGCAGCCTCCAAAGTCAGCGCACCTTC. This sequence encodes CASSLQSQRTF. Looking up the rest from reference TRBV11-2 and TRBJ1-2 gives the full variable domain: EAGVAQSPRYKIIEKRQSVAFWCNPISGHATLYWYQQILGQGPKLLIQFQNNGVVDDSQLPKDRFSAERLKGVDSTLKIQPAKLEDSAVYLCASSLQSQRTFGSGTRLTVV.

This clone was detected a few times. The V call is TRBV25-1, the J call TRBJ1-5; no reliable D call. The germline V gene encodes CDR1 MGHDK and CDR2 SYGVNS. The CDR3 has 15 residues. The V gene lost 3 bases and the J gene lost 1 base, with 10 bases spanning the gap. Here the CDR3 reads CASSDAGRSNQPQHF. The DNA of the CDR3 is TGTGCCAGCAGTGATGCGGGCAGGAGCAATCAGCCCCAGCATTTT.

This clone was recorded a few times. This chain links TRBV7-9 with TRBJ2-1; the match to TRBD1 covers 7 bases. CDR1 is SEHNR, CDR2 FQNEAQ, per germline (reference sequence). CDR3 size: 15 residues. J was trimmed by 5 bases and V by 1 base; bases with no gene match: 5. The DNA of the CDR3 is TGTGCCAGCAGCTTAGGACAGGGAAAGGACAATGAGCAGTTCTTC. Protein: CASSLGQGKDNEQFF.

The chain uses TRBV28 and TRBJ2-3; D gene ambiguous. The germline gives CDR1 MDHEN, CDR2 SYDVKM. Trimming took 5 bases from V and 5 from J, leaving 17 bases between them. The CDR3 is 15 residues long. CDR3: CASSTMSLQGDTQYF. The CDR3, as DNA: TGTGCCAGCAGTACTATGTCCCTCCAAGGAGATACGCAGTATTTT. The full variable domain, rest sourced from reference TRBV28 and TRBJ2-3, is DVKVTQSSRYLVKRTGEKVFLECVQDMDHENMFWYRQDPGLGLRLIYFSYDVKMKEKGDIPEGYSVSREKKERFSLILESASTNQTSMYLCASSTMSLQGDTQYFGPGTRLTVL.

CDR3 sequence: CASSFRDITTNEKLFF. CDR3 sequence (DNA): TGTGCCAGCAGTTTCCGGGACATCACAACTAATGAAAAACTGTTTTTT. V and J are TRBV6-6 and TRBJ1-4; TRBD1 might be the D (6 bases). The CDR3 spans 16 residues. Trimming cost V 4 bases and J 0 bases, with 12 bases left between them. CDR1 and CDR2 (germline): MNHNY, SVGAGI (reference sequence).

The genes are TRBV5-1 and TRBJ2-3; 8 bases are shared with TRBD1. The ends lost 7 bases at V and 4 bases at J; junction bases unmatched: 11. CDR1 is SGHRS, CDR2 YFSETQ, per germline. CDR3 size: 15 residues. The CDR3: CASSPSRQGPDTQYF. The CDR3 DNA sequence: TGCGCCAGCTCGCCCTCGCGACAGGGGCCAGATACGCAGTATTTT.

This chain connects TRBV5-4 to TRBJ2-7; 9 bases line up with TRBD1. The CDR3 runs 15 residues. Looked up from germline, CDR1 is SGHNT and CDR2 is YYREEE (reference sequence). V trimming: 4 bases; J trimming: 4 bases; junction bases outside the gene matches: 9. CDR3 in amino acids: CASSLPDRGAYEQYF. The CDR3 DNA follows: TGTGCCAGCAGCCTCCCGGACAGGGGAGCGTACGAGCAGTACTTC.

The genes are TRBV28 and TRBJ1-2; weak D call: TRBD1 (6 bases). CDR3 length: 13 residues. Between the trimmed V and J ends, which lost 6 bases and 5 bases, there was a span of 13 bases. Per the germline V gene, CDR1 is MDHEN and CDR2 is SYDVKM. The CDR3 is CASSLGAEYGYTF. The CDR3 nucleotides read TGTGCCAGCAGCCTGGGGGCAGAATATGGCTACACCTTC.

The genes are TRBV30 and TRBJ1-1; no reliable D call. CDR1 and CDR2 from the germline V gene are GTSNPN and SVGIG (reference sequence). The germline V and J ends were trimmed by 0 bases and 0 bases, with 2 bases remaining between them. This CDR3 is 12 amino acids long. CDR3 region: CAWSVMNTEAFF. CDR3 DNA: TGTGCCTGGAGTGTCATGAACACTGAAGCTTTCTTT. The full variable domain, in which reference TRBV30 and TRBJ1-1 provide the parts outside the CDR3, is SQTIHQWPATLVQPVGSPLSLECTVEGTSNPNLYWYRQAAGRGLQLLFYSVGIGQISSEVPQNLSASRPQDRQFILSSKKLLLSDSGFYLCAWSVMNTEAFFGQGTRLTVV.

This clone showed up just a few times. This chain links TRBV21-1 with TRBJ2-3; the DNA was not used to check the table's D call, TRBD2. TRBV21-1 is classified as a pseudogene. This CDR3 spans 18 amino acids. CDR3 DNA: TGTGCCAGCAGCAAAGCGCAAAAACCTTGGCTAGCGACAGATACGCAGTATTTT. Its protein product is CASSKAQKPWLATDTQYF.

The rearrangement uses TRBV10-3 and TRBJ1-5; 8 bases fit TRBD1. This CDR3 comprises 14 residues. CDR1 and CDR2 (germline): ENHRY, SYGVKD. Trimming cost V 5 bases and J 6 bases; bases outside gene matches: 6. The DNA of the CDR3 is TGTGCCATCAGTTTGGACAGGGATGGTCAGCCCCAGCATTTT. Its translation: CAISLDRDGQPQHF.

V and J are TRBV5-1 and TRBJ2-7; D gene uncertain. In germline, CDR1 is SGHRS, CDR2 YFSETQ. The CDR3 consists of 12 residues. Trimming shortened V by 0 bases and J by 3 bases, and 4 bases separated the two germline ends. The CDR3 here is CASSLASYEQYF. The CDR3 DNA reads TGCGCCAGCAGCTTGGCCAGCTACGAGCAGTACTTC.

CDR3 nucleotides: TGCGCCAGCAGCCAAGTCCCAGGGGAGGGCACTGAAGCTTTCTTT. The encoded protein is CASSQVPGEGTEAFF. The chain couples TRBV4-1 to TRBJ1-1, with TRBD1 as a possible D gene (6 bases). Germline V gene data show CDR1 as MGHRA and CDR2 as YSYEKL. V lost 1 base and J lost 4, with 13 bases in between. This CDR3 is built from 15 residues.

The V and J genes are TRBV7-8 and TRBJ2-3; 11 bases align to TRBD2. Per germline, CDR1 SGHVS and CDR2 FQNEAQ. This CDR3 has 15 residues. V dropped 5 bases and J dropped 1; count of bases not matched to a gene: 2. As DNA, the CDR3 is TGTGCCAGCAGCGATAGCGGGGGGGGCACAGATACGCAGTATTTT. This gives the protein CASSDSGGGTDTQYF.

The chain joins TRBV27 to TRBJ2-7, with TRBD2 matching over 10 bases. The CDR3 is 14 amino acids. V shed 4 bases and J 2 bases; nucleotides not matched to a gene: 2. Germline V lookup: CDR1 MNHEY, CDR2 SMNVEV (reference sequence). CDR3 region: CASSWTSGTYEQYF. CDR3 in DNA: TGTGCCAGCAGTTGGACTAGCGGAACCTACGAGCAGTACTTC.

This chain connects TRBV15 to TRBJ1-1, with D unclear. Deletions cut 0 bases from V and 1 base from J, with 9 bases between. The CDR3 covers 15 residues. Looked up from germline, CDR1 is LNHNV and CDR2 is YYDKDF (reference sequence). CDR3 nucleotide sequence: TGTGCCACCAGCAGAGATAGCGGCCCGAACACTGAAGCTTTCTTT. The encoded protein is CATSRDSGPNTEAFF.

The rearrangement uses TRBV28 and TRBJ2-5; the match to TRBD1 covers 9 bases. Germline assignment: CDR1 MDHEN and CDR2 SYDVKM. V lost 4 bases, J lost 4 bases, and 7 bases stayed unmatched. The length of the CDR3 is 15 residues. As DNA, the CDR3 is TGTGCCAGCAGTTCCCAGACAGGGGGTACAGAGACCCAGTACTTC. Its translation: CASSSQTGGTETQYF.

The chain uses TRBV27 and TRBJ1-1, with a tentative D call TRBD1 (6 bases). Germline lookup yields CDR1 MNHEY and CDR2 SMNVEV (reference sequence). V lost 5 bases, J lost 0 bases, and 13 bases lay in between. There are 15 residues in the CDR3. CDR3 protein: CASSPAGTLNTEAFF. CDR3 nucleotides: TGTGCCAGCAGTCCCGCCGGGACACTGAACACTGAAGCTTTCTTT.

V gene TRBV5-6 combines with J gene TRBJ1-1; D remains unclear. The ends were cut back, 1 base at V and 4 bases at J, with 5 bases in the middle. This CDR3 has 12 residues. Germline V lookup: CDR1 SGHDT, CDR2 YYEEEE. This CDR3 reads CASSLRSTEAFF. Written as DNA, the CDR3 is TGTGCCAGCAGCTTGAGGAGCACTGAAGCTTTCTTT.